This entry is about one T cell receptor (beta chain). Its cognate antigen is unknown. Libraries were prepared by immunoSEQ multiplex PCR; TCRdb keeps only in-frame clonotypes and omits some of them. The data contain 20,000 to 25,000 clones, about 70% of them singletons. This entry is derived from a study of regulatory dendritic cells for organ transplantation. Germline assignment: CDR1 SQVTM and CDR2 ANQGSEA. Trimming shortened V by 2 bases and J by 7 bases, and 9 bases separated the two germline ends. This CDR3 is 12 amino acids long. Study findings and constraints: Alloreactive memory CD8+ T cell pools varied considerably between individuals. Of resting T cell subsets, memory CD8+ had the most alloreactive clonotypes. Memory CD8+ T cells were the most oligoclonal; naive cells were highly diverse.

Memory T cells were CD45RO+, naive were CD45RA+, sorted by FACS. V usage is TRBV29-1 and J usage is TRBJ2-1, with TRBD1 as a possible D gene (6 bases). Sequenced: memory CD4+ T cells from blood. The subset denotes: CD45RO+ memory T cells. The TCR originated in a human donor in good health. The CDR3 region is CSVEQGFNEQFF. CDR3 sequence (DNA): TGCAGCGTTGAACAGGGGTTTAATGAGCAGTTCTTC.